This T cell receptor beta chain was recovered during a study of blood T cell repertoires in COVID-19. Overall study context: Acute-phase and convalescent COVID-19 samples originated in the United States, Italy and Spain. Nucleic acid was either cDNA or gDNA, and it came from T cells, B-cell-depleted T cells, or PBMCs.

Generated by immunoSEQ multiplex PCR, the TCRdb table keeps only in-frame clones and is missing some. Among around 49,000 clones listed, about 89% were seen once. This clonotype originated in a human donor in a cohort sampled during active COVID-19. The sequencing input was peripheral blood.

The CDR3 DNA sequence: TGTGCCAGCAGATTAAGTGGGAACAGGGGGTTCTACACCTTC. Encoded protein: CASRLSGNRGFYTF. The chain employs TRBV28 and TRBJ1-2, with TRBD1 matching 8 bases. The CDR3 contains 14 residues. V gave up 6 bases and J gave up 10 bases; unmatched junction bases: 13. From germline, CDR1 is MDHEN and CDR2 SYDVKM.